What follows are 20 T cell receptor beta chains derived from one specimen sequenced in a study of T-cell reconstitution after alpha-beta-depleted transplantation in children. A library of TCRbeta sequences, prepared with unique molecular identifiers, was generated. Using its own MiXCR run on the PCR reads, TCRdb lists one record per CDR3 protein. Of over 400,000 distinct CDR3 sequences in the sample, roughly an eighth were seen once. The material sequenced was PBMCs from the stem cell graft donor, taken from the stem cell graft. The receptors here all came from a human donor who donated a stem cell graft to a child with combined immunodeficiency.

This clonotype was observed a few times. CDR3 residues: CASSLGLLAGMGDTQYF. The CDR3 nucleotides read TGTGCCAGCAGCTTAGGGTTACTAGCGGGTATGGGAGATACGCAGTATTTT. The J gene is TRBJ2-3, the V gene TRBV7-2, with 9 positions matching TRBD2. J gave up 5 bases and V 1 base, and 10 bases lay outside the gene matches. The CDR3 has 17 residues. Germline CDR1 reads SGHTA; CDR2 reads FQGNSA.

This clonotype came up a few times. The chain couples TRBV2 to TRBJ2-1, with TRBD1 matching over 7 bases. J lost 8 bases, V lost 9 bases, and 13 bases had no gene match. The CDR3 totals 14 residues. CDR1 and CDR2 (germline): SNHLY, FYNNEI. CDR3 sequence (DNA): TGTGCCAGGAACCGGGACAGCAGAAACGATGAGCAGTTCTTC. Protein sequence: CARNRDSRNDEQFF.

In its sample, this clonotype was seen a few times. V gene TRBV5-1 combines with J gene TRBJ1-1; 9 positions agree with TRBD1. Germline V lookup: CDR1 SGHRS, CDR2 YFSETQ. After removal of 4 bases from V and 1 base from J, the junction contained 8 bases not matched to a gene. The CDR3 runs to 16 residues. The CDR3 bases are TGCGCCAGCAGCCCACGACAGGGGGTGGGGAACACTGAAGCTTTCTTT. It encodes CASSPRQGVGNTEAFF.

The chain carries TRBV7-2 and TRBJ2-3, with D possibly matching TRBD1 (6 bases). Germline CDR1 SGHTA, CDR2 FQGNSA. Trimming took 5 bases from V and 4 from J, leaving 10 bases between them. The CDR3 consists of 13 residues. For the CDR3, the DNA is TGTGCCAGCAGCCAACAGGGCTCAGATACGCAGTATTTT. Its protein product is CASSQQGSDTQYF. The variable domain in full, with the rest retrieved from reference TRBV7-2 and TRBJ2-3, is GAGVSQSPSNKVTEKGKDVELRCDPISGHTALYWYRQSLGQGLEFLIYFQGNSAPDKSGLPSDRFSAERTGGSVSTLTIQRTQQEDSAVYLCASSQQGSDTQYFGPGTRLTVL.

This clonotype has only a few counts. The V gene is TRBV29-1, the J gene TRBJ1-2, with TRBD1 matching 10 bases. V lost 0 bases, J lost 6 bases, and 10 bases stayed unmatched. CDR1 SQVTM and CDR2 ANQGSEA come from the germline V gene. The CDR3 totals 16 residues. The CDR3 region is CSVEDLATGGGDGYTF. The CDR3, as DNA: TGCAGCGTTGAAGATCTCGCGACAGGGGGCGGCGATGGCTACACCTTC. The full variable domain, completed using reference TRBV29-1 and TRBJ1-2, is SAVISQKPSRDICQRGTSLTIQCQVDSQVTMMFWYRQQPGQSLTLIATANQGSEATYESGFVIDKFPISRPNLTFSTLTVSNMSPEDSSIYLCSVEDLATGGGDGYTFGSGTRLTVV.

V is TRBV16 and J is TRBJ1-6; the D is unclear. Germline V lookup: CDR1 KGHSY, CDR2 FQNENV. Between the trimmed V and J ends, which lost 3 bases and 5 bases, there was a span of 8 bases. The CDR3 runs 14 residues. This chain's CDR3 is CASSQSRNNSPLHF. The CDR3 coding sequence is TGTGCCAGCAGCCAGTCGAGAAATAATTCACCCCTCCACTTT.

This clonotype has a count of ten or more. The V call is TRBV30, the J call TRBJ2-1, with TRBD2 as a possible D gene (6 bases). The germline CDR1 and CDR2 sequences are GTSNPN and SVGIG (reference sequence). The CDR3 runs 15 residues. V shed 2 bases and J shed 5 bases, with 16 bases lying between them. As DNA, the CDR3 is TGTGCCTGGAGTCGGGGAGGTCAAGGGGACAATGAGCAGTTCTTC. This translates into CAWSRGGQGDNEQFF.

The chain employs TRBV5-1 and TRBJ2-1; 11 positions match TRBD2. V shed 6 bases, J shed 10 bases, and the junction held 9 bases outside the gene matches. CDR1 SGHRS and CDR2 YFSETQ come from the germline V gene. CDR3 length: 14 residues. CDR3 in DNA: TGCGCCAGCACCGATAGCGGGGGGGCTGGGGAGCAGTTCTTC. It encodes CASTDSGGAGEQFF.

This clonotype was seen a few times. The J gene is TRBJ2-5, the V gene TRBV20-1; perhaps TRBD2 as D (6 bases). This CDR3 is built from 12 residues. Germline assignment: CDR1 DFQATT and CDR2 SNEGSKA (reference sequence). Trimming stripped 6 bases from V and 1 base from J, with 9 bases between. CDR3: CSAERVQETQYF. The CDR3 DNA follows: TGCAGTGCGGAGCGGGTCCAAGAGACCCAGTACTTC.

The V call is TRBV7-9, the J call TRBJ2-1; either TRBD1 or TRBD2 may fit D (5 bases each). The V gene's germline CDR1 is SEHNR and CDR2 FQNEAQ (reference sequence). The CDR3 loop spans 15 amino acids. V was shortened by 1 base and J by 5 bases, with 12 bases between the two germline ends. The CDR3 is CASSLGPGTNNEQFF. The CDR3 DNA reads as TGTGCCAGCAGCTTAGGTCCGGGGACCAACAATGAGCAGTTCTTC.

This clonotype was picked up many times. The chain joins TRBV27 to TRBJ2-1, with D possibly TRBD2 on 5 matching bases. Germline V gives CDR1 MNHEY, CDR2 SMNVEV (reference sequence). V shed 0 bases and J shed 3 bases, with 9 bases lying between them. The CDR3 is 15 amino acids. The CDR3 nucleotides read TGTGCCAGCAGTTTATCGGAAGGAGGCTACAATGAGCAGTTCTTC. Amino acid sequence: CASSLSEGGYNEQFF.

A few counts support this clonotype. The chain has TRBV7-8 and TRBJ2-7; TRBD1 matches at 8 bases. Germline values: CDR1 SGHVS, CDR2 FQNEAQ. V trimming: 2 bases; J trimming: 0 bases; junction bases outside the gene matches: 6. The CDR3 totals 16 residues. The CDR3 DNA reads as TGTGCCAGCAGCTTACCAGGGACAGGTAGCTCCTACGAGCAGTACTTC. As protein: CASSLPGTGSSYEQYF.

The V call is TRBV19, the J call TRBJ1-2, with TRBD1 matching 7 bases. The CDR3 length is 16 residues. With 1 base clipped from V and 5 bases from J, the junction kept 10 bases outside the gene matches. Looked up from germline, CDR1 is LNHDA and CDR2 is SQIVND (reference sequence). The CDR3 loop is CASSIGFTGDRYGYTF. Here the CDR3 DNA reads TGTGCCAGTAGTATAGGATTCACAGGGGATCGGTATGGCTACACCTTC.

This clonotype was recorded a few times. The V and J genes are TRBV5-1 and TRBJ2-7; 9 bases align to TRBD1. J lost 7 bases, V lost 4 bases, and 3 bases had no gene match. Germline V gene data show CDR1 as SGHRS and CDR2 as YFSETQ. The CDR3 runs 12 residues. The CDR3 reads CASSPGQGEQYF. In DNA form, the CDR3 reads TGCGCCAGCAGCCCTGGACAGGGGGAGCAGTACTTC.

This clonotype was counted only a few times. The chain employs TRBV11-2 and TRBJ2-7, with TRBD2 matching 7 bases. The CDR3 has 14 amino acids. Per germline, CDR1 SGHAT and CDR2 FQNNGV. Trimming at V came to 5 bases and at J to 2 bases, leaving 6 bases not matched to a gene. The chain's CDR3 is CASSPATSTYEQYF. Here the CDR3 DNA reads TGTGCCAGCAGCCCCGCGACTAGCACCTACGAGCAGTACTTC.

This clonotype came up a few times. The chain couples TRBV24-1 to TRBJ1-1, with D possibly TRBD1 on 6 matching bases. Germline CDR1 KGHDR, CDR2 SFDVKD. CDR3 length: 12 amino acids. The CDR3 nucleotides read TGTGCTCTACAGGGTGGAGACACTGAAGCTTTCTTT. Protein: CALQGGDTEAFF.

In its sample, this clonotype was seen many times. V and J are TRBV5-1 and TRBJ2-4; 7 bases are shared with TRBD1. This CDR3 has 14 residues. Germline lookup yields CDR1 SGHRS and CDR2 YFSETQ. After removal of 5 bases from V and 5 bases from J, the junction contained 7 bases not matched to a gene. This chain's CDR3 is CASRDPDRENIQYF. As DNA, the CDR3 is TGCGCCAGCAGGGACCCTGACAGGGAAAACATTCAGTACTTC.

This clonotype occurred many times. V usage is TRBV5-1 and J usage is TRBJ2-5; the D gene is possibly TRBD1 (6 bases). V lost 2 bases to trimming and J lost 1 base, with 15 bases between them. The CDR3 totals 16 residues. Germline-derived CDR1 and CDR2 are SGHRS and YFSETQ. CDR3 bases: TGCGCCAGCAGCTTACAGGGATTAGGTGGCCAAGAGACCCAGTACTTC. Residues: CASSLQGLGGQETQYF.

This clonotype was observed a few times. CDR3 sequence reads: CASTISIPGLAVFTDTQYF. The CDR3 region has the DNA TGTGCCAGCACCATTTCAATACCGGGACTAGCGGTATTCACAGATACGCAGTATTTT. The chain uses TRBV6-2 or TRBV6-3 and TRBJ2-3; 11 nucleotides agree with TRBD2. The J segment lost 2 bases and the V segment lost 7 bases, leaving 17 bases of the junction unmatched. The CDR3 has 19 residues. In germline, CDR1 is MNHEY, CDR2 SVGEGT.

The chain links TRBV12-3 or TRBV12-4 to TRBJ2-7; the D call may be TRBD1 or TRBD2 (5 bases each). This CDR3 comprises 14 residues. V was clipped by 6 bases and J by 3 bases, with 15 bases between them. The CDR3: CASRRGLRGYEQYF. The CDR3 DNA is TGTGCCAGCAGAAGGGGTTTGAGGGGCTACGAGCAGTACTTC.